This is a list of T cell receptor beta chains from one sample in a study of cytomegalovirus exposure and HLA in healthy donors. TCRdb keeps only in-frame clones here, not all; method: immunoSEQ multiplex PCR. The table records 150,000 to 200,000 clones, 65% to 85% of them present only once. Sequences were obtained from PBMCs. Receptors originate from a woman in her 30s in good health and CMV-seropositive. Both conserved end residues are part of each CDR3. Each record gives: V gene, D gene, J gene, clone size, CDR3 DNA, CDR3 protein. A D gene is named only where the DNA matches it firmly. Clone size is given for some rows only: seen once, a few or many times, or a class if the clone is expanded.

V: TRBV10-3; D: .; J: TRBJ1-1; size: .; DNA: TGTGCCATCAGTGAGTTACAAGACACTGAAGCTTTCTTT; CDR3: CAISELQDTEAFF
V: TRBV28; D: TRBD1; J: TRBJ1-5; size: few; DNA: TGTGCCAGCAGTCCCCGGACAGGCAGTCATGGCAATCAGCCCCAGCATTTT; CDR3: CASSPRTGSHGNQPQHF
V: TRBV5-8; D: .; J: TRBJ1-2; size: .; DNA: TGTGCCAGCAGCCGACAGGTTACCACTAACTATGGCTACACCTTC; CDR3: CASSRQVTTNYGYTF
V: TRBV10-3; D: TRBD2; J: TRBJ2-2; size: few; DNA: TGTGCCATCAGTGATCATCCGGGAGGGAGGACCGGGGAGCTGTTTTTT; CDR3: CAISDHPGGRTGELFF
V: TRBV6-1; D: .; J: TRBJ1-5; size: .; DNA: TGTGCCAGCAGTGGGGCGCAGTTCAATCAGCCCCAGCATTTT; CDR3: CASSGAQFNQPQHF
V: TRBV21-1; D: .; J: TRBJ2-5; size: once; DNA: .; CDR3: CASSKAYFASGSADEQYF
V: TRBV5-4; D: .; J: TRBJ1-2; size: .; DNA: TGTGCCAGCAGCTTGATGGGGGGAAACTATGGCTACACCTTC; CDR3: CASSLMGGNYGYTF
V: TRBV2; D: .; J: TRBJ2-7; size: .; DNA: TGTGCCAGCGGAGAAACAGGGCCCACCTACGAGCAGTACTTC; CDR3: CASGETGPTYEQYF
V: TRBV27; D: .; J: TRBJ2-1; size: .; DNA: TGTGCCAGCAGTTTAGGCGGGGGCCCTAACAATGAGCAGTTCTTC; CDR3: CASSLGGGPNNEQFF
V: TRBV28; D: .; J: TRBJ2-5; size: .; DNA: TGTGCCAGCAGACCCCTTTTGGGGCTAGAGACCCAGTACTTC; CDR3: CASRPLLGLETQYF
V: TRBV28; D: .; J: TRBJ1-2; size: .; DNA: TGTGCCAGCAGTGAACAGAGTTATGGCTACACCTTC; CDR3: CASSEQSYGYTF
V: TRBV6-1; D: .; J: TRBJ1-1; size: .; DNA: TGTGCCAGCAGCCTCTCCTGGAGCACTGAAGCTTTCTTT; CDR3: CASSLSWSTEAFF
V: TRBV6-1; D: .; J: TRBJ1-2; size: .; DNA: TGTGCCAGCAGTGAACCCATAGGACAGTACTATGGCTACACCTTC; CDR3: CASSEPIGQYYGYTF
V: TRBV6-1; D: .; J: TRBJ1-5; size: .; DNA: TGTGCCACCCAACAGGATCACAATCAGCCCCAGCATTTT; CDR3: CATQQDHNQPQHF
V: TRBV10-3; D: .; J: TRBJ1-5; size: .; DNA: TGTGCCATCAGTGCCACTCGGATCGGGTCGGATCAGCCCCAGCATTTT; CDR3: CAISATRIGSDQPQHF
V: TRBV7-9; D: .; J: TRBJ1-5; size: .; DNA: TGTGCCAGCAGCTCAACGAACACGGGGTCCAATCAGCCCCAGCATTTT; CDR3: CASSSTNTGSNQPQHF
V: TRBV4-2; D: TRBD2; J: TRBJ2-7; size: few; DNA: TGTGCCAGCAGCCAAGATAATAGCGGGAACTACGAGCAGTACTTC; CDR3: CASSQDNSGNYEQYF
V: TRBV27; D: .; J: TRBJ2-7; size: .; DNA: TGTGCCAGCAGTCCCATTCTACCCTACGAGCAGTACTTC; CDR3: CASSPILPYEQYF
V: TRBV7-9; D: TRBD1; J: TRBJ1-5; size: .; DNA: TGTGCCAGCAGCTCAGGACAGGTCGGTCAGCCCCAGCATTTT; CDR3: CASSSGQVGQPQHF
V: TRBV7-8; D: .; J: TRBJ2-7; size: .; DNA: TGTGCCAGCAGCTTAGCGAGGCACTACGAGCAGTACTTC; CDR3: CASSLARHYEQYF
V: TRBV2; D: TRBD1; J: TRBJ1-1; size: .; DNA: TGTGCCAGCAGCGCCGGTACAGGGGGCTTTGAAGCTTTCTTT; CDR3: CASSAGTGGFEAFF
V: TRBV5-1; D: TRBD1; J: TRBJ1-2; size: .; DNA: TGCGCCAGCAGCTTGCGGACAGGGGATGACTATGGCTACACCTTC; CDR3: CASSLRTGDDYGYTF
V: TRBV5-1; D: .; J: TRBJ1-1; size: .; DNA: TGCGCCAGCAGTCTTGGGCGAGACACTGAAGCTTTCTTT; CDR3: CASSLGRDTEAFF
V: TRBV7-9; D: .; J: TRBJ1-5; size: once; DNA: TGTGCCAGCAGCTTCACTACCGCAGGGGTGTCGCTTAGCAATCAGCCCCAGCATTTT; CDR3: CASSFTTAGVSLSNQPQHF
V: TRBV4-2; D: .; J: TRBJ1-2; size: .; DNA: TGTGCCAGCAGCCAAGATATTTTAGAGCTCTATGGCTACACCTTC; CDR3: CASSQDILELYGYTF
V: TRBV6-1; D: .; J: TRBJ1-4; size: few; DNA: TGTGCCAGCAGTGAAGCCCCTTACTACCCAACTAATGAAAAACTGTTTTTT; CDR3: CASSEAPYYPTNEKLFF
V: TRBV11-2; D: .; J: TRBJ2-7; size: .; DNA: TGTGCCAGCAGCACAGCAACAGGGCCCTACGAGCAGTACTTC; CDR3: CASSTATGPYEQYF
V: TRBV6-5; D: .; J: TRBJ1-1; size: .; DNA: TGTGCCAGCAGTTACTCAAGGAGTAGAATGAACACTGAAGCTTTCTTT; CDR3: CASSYSRSRMNTEAFF
V: TRBV7-9; D: TRBD1; J: TRBJ2-1; size: few; DNA: TGTGCCAGCAGCTCGACAGGGGCCTACAATGAGCAGTTCTTC; CDR3: CASSSTGAYNEQFF